Below are 21 T cell receptor beta chains sequenced from a single sample in a study of identical twins (dated by TCRdb to between 2015 and 2016). The protocol used for the library was 5' RACE. Sequencing used an Illumina HiSeq 2000. TCRdb reworked the public reads: Q25 trimming with fastp, MiXCR clone assembly, productive beta chains retained. Each entry merges the rows of one CDR3 protein and shows their most common DNA and genes. Counted in this sample were approximately 470,000 distinct CDR3 sequences; 13% to 15% of them appeared once. The ten most abundant clones make up more than 0.5% of the sample. The same specimen was also included in a second study, on yellow fever vaccine responses in identical twins.

Material: CD4+ T cells sorted from blood. These receptors came from a woman aged 18-30 years in good health.

This clonotype was seen a handful of times. V and J are TRBV11-3 and TRBJ1-1, with TRBD1 as a possible D gene (5 bases). The germline V gene has CDR1 SGHNT and CDR2 YENEEA. The CDR3 length is 16 residues. With 1 base removed from V and 1 base from J, the gap between germline ends came to 13 bases. The chain's CDR3 is CASSLGDGRWNTEAFF. CDR3 nucleotides: TGTGCCAGCAGCTTAGGGGACGGACGCTGGAACACTGAAGCTTTCTTT.

The chain couples TRBV7-8 to TRBJ1-3, with a weak D call TRBD1 (5 bases). The CDR3 is 15 amino acids. The ends were cut back, 1 base at V and 4 bases at J, with 11 bases in the middle. Looked up from germline, CDR1 is SGHVS and CDR2 is FQNEAQ. CDR3 residues: CASSLGGGSGNTIYF. In nucleotides, the CDR3 is TGTGCCAGCAGCTTAGGTGGGGGTTCAGGAAACACCATATATTTT.

This clonotype was seen a handful of times. The chain is built from TRBV7-3 and TRBJ2-3, with 10 bases that match TRBD2. The CDR3 loop spans 19 amino acids. Trimming took 1 base from V and 5 from J; bases not matched to a gene: 15. Germline V gene sequence: CDR1 SGHTA, CDR2 FQGTGA. CDR3 in amino acids: CASSLRARGSGGAKDTQYF. CDR3 bases: TGTGCCAGCAGCTTAAGGGCCCGGGGGAGCGGGGGGGCGAAAGATACGCAGTATTTT.

This clonotype was counted a few times. The chain recombines TRBV23-1 with TRBJ2-3; 7 nucleotides align to TRBD1. TRBV23-1 is marked as an open reading frame, function uncertain. The CDR3 is 19 amino acids. V lost 3 bases and J lost 4; bases outside the gene matches: 19. The CDR3 nucleotides read TGCGCCAGCAGTCAGCCACTTAGACAGGGAAGGAAGTGGGCAGATACGCAGTATTTT. Amino acids: CASSQPLRQGRKWADTQYF.

V is TRBV18 and J is TRBJ2-7; no reliable D call. Germline CDR1 KGHSH, CDR2 LQKENI. CDR3 length: 12 residues. V was shortened by 5 bases and J by 9 bases, with 14 bases between the two germline ends. In DNA, the CDR3 is TGTGCCAGCTCATCATCTAGTTTTGGGCAGTACTTC. Translation gives CASSSSSFGQYF.

This clonotype came up a few times. The V and J genes are TRBV5-5 and TRBJ2-5; 10 positions agree with TRBD1. The germline V gene has CDR1 SGHKS and CDR2 YYEKEE (reference sequence). V dropped 4 bases and J dropped 2; count of bases not matched to a gene: 8. The CDR3 covers 16 residues. In nucleotides, the CDR3 is TGTGCCAGCAGCACCGGACAGGGGGGGGGTCAAGAGACCCAGTACTTC. This encodes CASSTGQGGGQETQYF.

This chain links TRBV10-1 with TRBJ2-7; 7 nucleotides match TRBD2. CDR1 is WNHNN, CDR2 SYGVQD, per germline (reference sequence). CDR3 length: 15 residues. V dropped 3 bases and J dropped 3; count of bases not matched to a gene: 8. The CDR3 sequence is CASSEAGRTLYEQYF. The CDR3 DNA reads TGCGCCAGCAGTGAAGCGGGAAGGACCCTCTACGAGCAGTACTTC.

This clonotype has a single count. The CDR3 here is CAAQGQGSEQYF. CDR3 in DNA: TGTGCCGCCCAGGGACAGGGCAGCGAGCAGTACTTC. The V call is TRBV3-1, the J call TRBJ2-7; 9 bases match TRBD1. Germline V gene data show CDR1 as LGHDT and CDR2 as YNNKEL (reference sequence). J gave up 6 bases and V 11 bases, and 8 bases lay outside the gene matches. The CDR3 loop spans 12 amino acids.

This clonotype appeared once. The chain joins TRBV20-1 to TRBJ2-1; TRBD2 matches 7 bases. This CDR3 region has 14 residues. CDR1 is DFQATT, CDR2 SNEGSKA, per germline (reference sequence). J was trimmed by 6 bases and V by 2 bases; bases with no gene match: 7. This CDR3 is CSARRLAVGNEQFF. DNA for the CDR3: TGCAGTGCTAGACGGCTAGCGGTCGGCAATGAGCAGTTCTTC.

This rearrangement joins TRBV6-6 to TRBJ1-5; D unclear. This CDR3 contains 12 residues. Deletions cut 3 bases from V and 3 bases from J, with 3 bases between. The germline V gene encodes CDR1 MNHNY and CDR2 SVGAGI (reference sequence). The CDR3 loop reads CASSYVNQPQHF. CDR3 sequence (DNA): TGTGCCAGCAGTTATGTCAATCAGCCCCAGCATTTT.

At least ten counts were recorded for this clonotype. The chain links TRBV15 to TRBJ2-3; TRBD1 matches at 7 bases. The CDR3 loop spans 14 amino acids. V lost 3 bases and J lost 2; bases outside the gene matches: 2. Germline-derived CDR1 and CDR2 are LNHNV and YYDKDF (reference sequence). CDR3: CATSRTGYTDTQYF. CDR3 nucleotides: TGTGCCACCAGCAGGACAGGGTACACAGATACGCAGTATTTT.

The CDR3 reads CSARRGGQTNTEAFF. CDR3 coding DNA: TGCAGTGCTAGGCGTGGAGGACAGACGAACACTGAAGCTTTCTTT. The rearrangement joins TRBV20-1 to TRBJ1-1; D possibly corresponds to TRBD1 (6 bases). The germline CDR1 and CDR2 sequences are DFQATT and SNEGSKA (reference sequence). Trimming cost V 3 bases and J 1 base, with 15 bases left between them. The CDR3 totals 15 residues.

The chain carries TRBV6-6 and TRBJ2-3; D not certain. The CDR3 is made up of 12 amino acids. Trimming shortened V by 7 bases and J by 2 bases, and 7 bases separated the two germline ends. CDR1 is MNHNY and CDR2 is SVGAGI in the germline V gene (reference sequence). The CDR3 reads CASTTVTDTQYF. CDR3 in DNA: TGTGCCAGCACTACCGTCACAGATACGCAGTATTTT.

This rearrangement joins TRBV25-1 to TRBJ2-5; the D gene is possibly TRBD2 (6 bases). Germline-derived CDR1 and CDR2 are MGHDK and SYGVNS. Trimming took 2 bases from V and 3 from J, leaving 13 bases between them. The CDR3 is made up of 15 amino acids. The CDR3: CASSEPGGMKETQYF. For the CDR3, the DNA is TGTGCCAGCAGTGAACCCGGGGGAATGAAAGAGACCCAGTACTTC.

A few counts support this clonotype. The chain joins TRBV7-2 to TRBJ1-6, with 11 positions matching TRBD1. V shed 4 bases and J 7 bases; nucleotides not matched to a gene: 3. Germline values: CDR1 SGHTA, CDR2 FQGNSA. The CDR3 is 15 amino acids. CDR3 coding DNA: TGTGCCAGCAGCTCGGGACAGGGGGGAAATTCACCCCTCCACTTT. Protein product: CASSSGQGGNSPLHF.

The rearrangement links TRBV20-1 to TRBJ1-5; 7 positions match TRBD1. CDR1 is DFQATT, CDR2 SNEGSKA, per germline (reference sequence). This CDR3 has 13 amino acids. With 6 bases clipped from V and 1 base from J, the junction kept 3 bases outside the gene matches. The CDR3 protein is CSAQQGSNQPQHF. The DNA of the CDR3 is TGCAGTGCCCAACAGGGGAGCAATCAGCCCCAGCATTTT.

The chain is built from TRBV28 and TRBJ2-6, with TRBD1 matching over 7 bases. The CDR3 covers 18 residues. Trimming at V came to 7 bases and at J to 0 bases, leaving 12 bases not matched to a gene. Germline V CDR1 and CDR2: MDHEN, SYDVKM. CDR3: CASTPLGQSSSGANVLTF. The CDR3 DNA reads TGTGCCAGCACCCCTTTGGGACAGTCATCCTCTGGGGCCAACGTCCTGACTTTC.

In this sample, this clonotype turned up a few times. The gene calls are TRBV18 and TRBJ2-3; a possible D gene is TRBD1 (6 bases). CDR3 length: 12 residues. V was pared by 5 bases and J by 4 bases, with 7 bases between. From germline, CDR1 is KGHSH and CDR2 LQKENI. CDR3 nucleotide sequence: TGTGCCAGCTCAGAGGGGGCAGATACGCAGTATTTT. Residues: CASSEGADTQYF.

The V and J genes are TRBV5-1 and TRBJ1-1; perhaps TRBD1 as D (6 bases). V was pared by 6 bases and J by 3 bases, with 15 bases between. Germline values: CDR1 SGHRS, CDR2 YFSETQ. This CDR3 has 14 residues. The CDR3 loop reads CASTWRGAHTEAFF. The CDR3 nucleotides are TGCGCCAGCACGTGGCGGGGGGCCCACACTGAAGCTTTCTTT.

The chain links TRBV28 to TRBJ2-3, with 8 bases identical to TRBD1. The CDR3 consists of 14 residues. Per the germline V gene, CDR1 is MDHEN and CDR2 is SYDVKM. Trimming at V came to 6 bases and at J to 3 bases, leaving 5 bases not matched to a gene. CDR3 DNA: TGTGCCAGCAGGACAACAGGGGGGACAGATACGCAGTATTTT. Translated: CASRTTGGTDTQYF.

In this sample, this clonotype turned up a few times. The genes are TRBV18 and TRBJ2-4, with D hard to call. CDR1 and CDR2 from the germline V gene are KGHSH and LQKENI. The CDR3 extends over 15 amino acids. V lost 3 bases to trimming and J lost 4 bases, with 13 bases between them. The CDR3 nucleotides are TGTGCCAGCTCACCCAGTGGTTCGTTGAAAAACATTCAGTACTTC. Its translation: CASSPSGSLKNIQYF.